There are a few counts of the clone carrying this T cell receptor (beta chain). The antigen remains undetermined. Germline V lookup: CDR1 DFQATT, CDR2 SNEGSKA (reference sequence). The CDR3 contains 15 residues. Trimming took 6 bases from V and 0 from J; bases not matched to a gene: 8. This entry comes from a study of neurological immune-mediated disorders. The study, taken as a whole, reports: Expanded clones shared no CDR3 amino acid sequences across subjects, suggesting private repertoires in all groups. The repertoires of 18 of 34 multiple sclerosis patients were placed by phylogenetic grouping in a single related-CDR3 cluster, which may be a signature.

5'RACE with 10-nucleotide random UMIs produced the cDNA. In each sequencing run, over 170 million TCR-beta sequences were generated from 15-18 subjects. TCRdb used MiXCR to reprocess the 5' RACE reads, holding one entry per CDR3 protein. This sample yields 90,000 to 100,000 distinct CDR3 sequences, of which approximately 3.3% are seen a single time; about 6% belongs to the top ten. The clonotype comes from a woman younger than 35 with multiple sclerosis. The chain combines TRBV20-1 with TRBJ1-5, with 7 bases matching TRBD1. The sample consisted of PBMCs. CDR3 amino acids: CSATQGGYSNQPQHF. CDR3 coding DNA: TGCAGTGCCACTCAGGGGGGTTATAGCAATCAGCCCCAGCATTTT.